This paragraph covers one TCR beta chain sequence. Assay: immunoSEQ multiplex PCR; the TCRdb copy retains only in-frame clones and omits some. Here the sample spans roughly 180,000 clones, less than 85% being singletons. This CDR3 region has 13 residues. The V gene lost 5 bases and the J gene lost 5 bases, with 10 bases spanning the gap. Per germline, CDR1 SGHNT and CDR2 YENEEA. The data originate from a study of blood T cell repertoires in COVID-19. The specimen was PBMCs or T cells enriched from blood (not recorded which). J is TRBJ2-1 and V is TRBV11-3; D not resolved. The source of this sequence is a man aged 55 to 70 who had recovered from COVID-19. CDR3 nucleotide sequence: TGTGCCAGCAGCCTTAGTTCGAACAATGAGCAGTTCTTC. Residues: CASSLSSNNEQFF.